A single sample gave rise to the 21 T cell receptor beta chains below, sequenced in a study of blood T cell repertoires in COVID-19. This table comes from immunoSEQ multiplex PCR, and its TCRdb copy is limited to in-frame clones, with some not included. The data contain approximately 110,000 clones, 86% of them seen just once; the ten biggest clones take up 4% to 5.5%. Sequencing input: peripheral blood. These receptors came from a man between 40 and 49 years old with acute or convalescent COVID-19.

This chain uses TRBV5-4 with TRBJ1-1, with a possible D match to TRBD1 (6 bases). The CDR3 covers 13 residues. The germline V gene has CDR1 SGHNT and CDR2 YYREEE (reference sequence). V lost 2 bases, J lost 7 bases, and 12 bases lay in between. Here the CDR3 reads CASSFQGRSEAFF. The CDR3 coding sequence is TGTGCCAGCAGCTTTCAGGGGCGGAGTGAAGCTTTCTTT.

The gene calls are TRBV6-1 and TRBJ2-4, with TRBD1 identical over 10 bases. The ends lost 4 bases at V and 2 bases at J; junction bases unmatched: 17. CDR1 is MNHNS, CDR2 SASEGT, per germline. This CDR3 is built from 20 residues. The CDR3 DNA reads as TGTGCCAGCAGTGGCTCAACCGGGACAGGGGTCGTATATACCAAAAACATTCAGTACTTC. Translation gives CASSGSTGTGVVYTKNIQYF.

V usage is TRBV5-4 and J usage is TRBJ2-5; TRBD1 agrees at 9 bases. The V and J ends lost 3 bases and 5 bases, in that order; junction bases with no gene match: 2. This CDR3 is 13 amino acids long. CDR1 is SGHNT and CDR2 is YYREEE in the germline V gene (reference sequence). CDR3 in amino acids: CASSSDRGETQYF. In DNA form, the CDR3 reads TGTGCCAGCAGCTCGGACAGGGGTGAGACCCAGTACTTC.

The CDR3 coding sequence is TGTGCCAGCAGTACTTCATACACTGAAGCTTTCTTT. Translated: CASSTSYTEAFF. This rearrangement joins TRBV27 to TRBJ1-1; no firm D call. The CDR3 has 12 residues. Germline CDR1 reads MNHEY; CDR2 reads SMNVEV (reference sequence). Trimming shortened V by 5 bases and J by 3 bases, and 7 bases separated the two germline ends.

The chain joins TRBV27 to TRBJ1-2; 8 bases line up with TRBD1. Germline loops: CDR1 MNHEY, CDR2 SMNVEV (reference sequence). V dropped 5 bases and J dropped 4; count of bases not matched to a gene: 9. This CDR3 is built from 15 residues. CDR3 coding DNA: TGTGCCAGCAGTACTTTCGGACAGGGCCCCTATGGCTACACCTTC. This translates into CASSTFGQGPYGYTF.

The genes are TRBV19 and TRBJ2-7; D is perhaps TRBD1 (5 bases). Germline values: CDR1 LNHDA, CDR2 SQIVND (reference sequence). The CDR3 covers 15 residues. The V end lost 3 bases, the J end lost 3 bases, and 15 bases lay between the germline ends. CDR3 nucleotide sequence: TGTGCCAGTAGTATTGGGTCAGGGTTTGTCTACGAGCAGTACTTC. This translates into CASSIGSGFVYEQYF.

This clone was seen once. The V and J genes are TRBV27 and TRBJ2-7, with 8 bases matching TRBD1. Germline loops: CDR1 MNHEY, CDR2 SMNVEV (reference sequence). The CDR3 contains 13 residues. V gave up 3 bases and J gave up 4 bases; unmatched junction bases: 2. Here the CDR3 reads CASSFTGGYEQYF. The DNA of the CDR3 is TGTGCCAGCAGTTTCACAGGGGGATACGAGCAGTACTTC.

This chain links TRBV14 with TRBJ1-1; D remains unclear. This CDR3 comprises 15 residues. Germline V CDR1 and CDR2: SGHDN, FVKESK. V was clipped by 0 bases and J by 0 bases, with 8 bases between them. The CDR3 DNA reads TGTGCCAGCAGCCAAGATGGGAGTTTGAACACTGAAGCTTTCTTT. Encoded protein: CASSQDGSLNTEAFF. Looking up the rest from reference TRBV14 and TRBJ1-1 gives the full variable domain: EAGVTQFPSHSVIEKGQTVTLRCDPISGHDNLYWYRRVMGKEIKFLLHFVKESKQDESGMPNNRFLAERTGGTYSTLKVQPAELEDSGVYFCASSQDGSLNTEAFFGQGTRLTVV.

V usage is TRBV5-5 and J usage is TRBJ2-2, with 9 bases that match TRBD1. The CDR3 has 17 amino acids. In germline, CDR1 is SGHKS, CDR2 YYEKEE (reference sequence). V dropped 0 bases and J dropped 3; count of bases not matched to a gene: 6. The CDR3 sequence: CASSLAPGQGHTGELFF. CDR3 in DNA: TGTGCCAGCAGCTTGGCCCCGGGACAGGGCCACACCGGGGAGCTGTTTTTT.

V usage is TRBV2 and J usage is TRBJ2-1; 7 bases agree with TRBD2. Trimming cost V 7 bases and J 3 bases; bases outside gene matches: 3. The CDR3 runs to 13 residues. The germline V gene has CDR1 SNHLY and CDR2 FYNNEI. CDR3 sequence (DNA): TGTGCCAGCAACAGCGGGATCTACAATGAGCAGTTCTTC. Protein product: CASNSGIYNEQFF.

This chain connects TRBV2 to TRBJ2-1; D may be TRBD2 (6 bases). Trimming pared 0 bases from V and 4 bases from J, leaving 13 bases between. CDR1 SNHLY and CDR2 FYNNEI come from the germline V gene. This CDR3 is 16 amino acids long. The CDR3 DNA reads as TGTGCCAGCAGTGAAGCGCGGGGACTCCTATACAATGAGCAGTTCTTC. The encoded protein is CASSEARGLLYNEQFF.

The chain links TRBV14 to TRBJ2-2; D gene ambiguous. Germline CDR1 reads SGHDN; CDR2 reads FVKESK. V was shortened by 4 bases and J by 4 bases, with 7 bases between the two germline ends. This CDR3 is 13 amino acids long. Here the CDR3 DNA reads TGTGCCAGCAGCCCACATGCCACCGGGGAGCTGTTTTTT. It specifies CASSPHATGELFF.

This clone was recorded once. J is TRBJ1-5 and V is TRBV27; 7 bases map to TRBD1. CDR3 length: 13 residues. The ends lost 6 bases at V and 5 bases at J; junction bases unmatched: 4. CDR1 and CDR2 from the germline V gene are MNHEY and SMNVEV (reference sequence). This CDR3 reads CASSYRGDQPQHF. The CDR3 DNA sequence: TGTGCCAGCAGCTACAGGGGTGATCAGCCCCAGCATTTT.

The sample holds one count of this clone. DNA of the CDR3: TGTGCCAGCAGTCTTGGACAAACCGGGGAGCTGTTTTTT. Amino acid sequence: CASSLGQTGELFF. J is TRBJ2-2 and V is TRBV11-3, with D perhaps TRBD1 (5 bases). V lost 6 bases and J lost 5, with 10 bases in between. This CDR3 has 13 amino acids. Germline V gives CDR1 SGHNT, CDR2 YENEEA.

This sequence joins TRBV19 and TRBJ2-7; tentative D call: TRBD2 (6 bases). CDR1 is LNHDA and CDR2 is SQIVND in the germline V gene (reference sequence). The CDR3 length is 14 residues. Trimming removed 4 bases at V and 0 bases at J, with 10 bases between. CDR3 sequence reads: CASSSRGFSYEQYF. CDR3 nucleotide sequence: TGTGCCAGTAGTAGTCGGGGGTTCTCCTACGAGCAGTACTTC.

Of note for this clone: The junction departs from germline at one end; a sequencing error may be responsible. The chain joins TRBV6-6 to TRBJ1-4; 9 bases are a match to TRBD1. The CDR3 extends over 15 amino acids. Germline CDR1 and CDR2: MNHNY and SVGAGI (reference sequence). The CDR3 here is CASSNSGQGYEKLFF. CDR3 coding DNA: TGTGCCAGCAGTAACTCGGGACAGGGATATGAAAAACTGTTTTTT.

The chain has TRBV5-1 and TRBJ1-1; D might be TRBD1 (5 bases). CDR3 size: 14 residues. In germline, CDR1 is SGHRS, CDR2 YFSETQ. V gave up 5 bases and J gave up 1 base, with 12 bases separating them. CDR3 sequence reads: CASSKETANTEAFF. Here the CDR3 DNA reads TGCGCCAGCAGTAAGGAGACAGCGAACACTGAAGCTTTCTTT.

The chain is built from TRBV29-1 and TRBJ2-7, with D possibly matching TRBD1 (6 bases). Germline CDR1 SQVTM, CDR2 ANQGSEA. Trimming pared 1 base from V and 3 bases from J, leaving 10 bases between. The CDR3 is made up of 13 amino acids. The CDR3 region has the DNA TGCAGCGTTGAAGGCGCCAGGGGCTACGAGCAGTACTTC. It specifies CSVEGARGYEQYF.

The rearrangement joins TRBV7-9 to TRBJ2-3; D uncertain. Trimming took off 2 bases at V and 0 bases at J, with 15 bases between the two ends. CDR3 length: 17 residues. Germline V lookup: CDR1 SEHNR, CDR2 FQNEAQ (reference sequence). The CDR3 here is CASSLLRSFTSTDTQYF. The CDR3 coding sequence is TGTGCCAGCAGCTTATTACGAAGCTTTACTAGCACAGATACGCAGTATTTT.

The chain couples TRBV12-5 to TRBJ1-3; TRBD1 matches at 8 bases. The germline V gene encodes CDR1 LGHNT and CDR2 FRNRAP. J was trimmed by 3 bases and V by 2 bases; bases with no gene match: 9. The CDR3 contains 17 residues. CDR3 sequence (DNA): TGTGCTAGTGGTTTGCCGGACAGGGTTTTAGGTGGAAACACCATATATTTT. Amino acid sequence: CASGLPDRVLGGNTIYF.

The V and J genes are TRBV2 and TRBJ1-1; D gene ambiguous. Per the germline V gene, CDR1 is SNHLY and CDR2 is FYNNEI. V lost 1 base, J lost 11 bases, and 11 bases lay in between. This CDR3 is 12 amino acids long. The CDR3 loop reads CASSEVGRNAFF. CDR3 DNA: TGTGCCAGCAGTGAAGTGGGGAGGAACGCTTTCTTT.